This TCR beta chain originates from a study of regulatory T cells in long-lasting Graves disease. Findings and caveats of the study: Thyroid tissue went unexamined; only peripheral blood was analyzed.

Construction of TCR beta libraries relied on iRepertoire HTBI primers and on Arm-PCR targeting CDR3 regions. TCRdb used MiXCR to reprocess the multiplex PCR reads, holding one entry per CDR3 protein. The sample has around 450,000 distinct CDR3 sequences, 20% to 25% seen once; the top ten hold about 7%. Trimming at V came to 6 bases and at J to 3 bases, leaving 7 bases not matched to a gene. This CDR3 spans 15 amino acids. About this clonotype: Its antigen is undetermined.

Stated time point: persistent/refractory GD, antithyroid drugs over 5 years with positive TRAb. RNA isolated from PBMCs was used to make the TCR library. The J gene is TRBJ2-1, the V gene TRBV12-3 or TRBV12-4; TRBD2 agrees at 8 bases. This sequence originates from a female donor with Graves disease. The material was peripheral blood mononuclear cells (PBMCs), obtained when the disease was refractory, from a patient treated with antithyroid drugs. The chain's CDR3 is CASSPGGASYNEQFF. CDR3 sequence (DNA): TGTGCCAGCAGCCCGGGAGGGGCCAGCTACAATGAGCAGTTCTTC.